This T cell receptor beta chain was profiled in a study of blood T cell repertoires in COVID-19. CDR3 length: 16 amino acids. The germline V gene has CDR1 LGHDT and CDR2 YNNKEL (reference sequence). V shed 6 bases and J shed 0 bases, with 12 bases lying between them. TCRdb's copy holds only in-frame clones and misses some; the assay was immunoSEQ multiplex PCR. The data show roughly 170,000 clones, less than 85% seen once. Sequenced sample: peripheral blood. This chain connects TRBV3-1 (or the pseudogene TRBV3-2) to TRBJ1-6; no reliable D call. The clonotype comes from a human donor in a cohort sampled during active COVID-19. For the CDR3, the DNA is TGTGCCAGCAGAAGCGGCCCGAGCTCCTATAATTCACCCCTCCACTTT. It encodes CASRSGPSSYNSPLHF.